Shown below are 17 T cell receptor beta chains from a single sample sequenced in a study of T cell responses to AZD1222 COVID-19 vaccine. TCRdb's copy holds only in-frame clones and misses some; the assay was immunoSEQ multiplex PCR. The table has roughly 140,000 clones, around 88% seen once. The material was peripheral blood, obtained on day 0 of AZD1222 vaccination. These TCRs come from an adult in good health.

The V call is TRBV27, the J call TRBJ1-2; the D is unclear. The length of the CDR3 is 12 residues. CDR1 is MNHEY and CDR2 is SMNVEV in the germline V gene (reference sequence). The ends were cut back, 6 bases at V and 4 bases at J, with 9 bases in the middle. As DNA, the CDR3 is TGTGCCAGCAGCCCTGGTGGCTATGGCTACACCTTC. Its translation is CASSPGGYGYTF.

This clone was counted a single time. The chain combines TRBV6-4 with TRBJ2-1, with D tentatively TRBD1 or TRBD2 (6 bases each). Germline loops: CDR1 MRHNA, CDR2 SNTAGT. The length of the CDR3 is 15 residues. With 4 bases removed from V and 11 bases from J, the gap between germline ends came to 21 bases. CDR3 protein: CASSAYQGLGAQQFF. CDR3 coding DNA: TGTGCCAGCAGTGCCTACCAGGGACTGGGGGCCCAGCAGTTCTTC.

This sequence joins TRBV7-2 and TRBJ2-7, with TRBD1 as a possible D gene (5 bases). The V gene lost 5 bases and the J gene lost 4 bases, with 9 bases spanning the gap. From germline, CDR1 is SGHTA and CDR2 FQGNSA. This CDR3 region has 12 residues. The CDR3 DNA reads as TGTGCCAGCAGCAACTACAGGTACGAGCAGTACTTC. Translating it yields CASSNYRYEQYF.

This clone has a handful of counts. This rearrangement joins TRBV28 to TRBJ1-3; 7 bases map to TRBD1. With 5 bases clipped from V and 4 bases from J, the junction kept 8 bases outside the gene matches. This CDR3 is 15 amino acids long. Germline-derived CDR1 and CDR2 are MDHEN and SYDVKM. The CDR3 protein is CASSGGGARGNTIYF. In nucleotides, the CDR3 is TGTGCCAGCAGTGGAGGGGGCGCGAGGGGAAACACCATATATTTT. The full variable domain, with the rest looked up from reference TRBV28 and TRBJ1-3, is DVKVTQSSRYLVKRTGEKVFLECVQDMDHENMFWYRQDPGLGLRLIYFSYDVKMKEKGDIPEGYSVSREKKERFSLILESASTNQTSMYLCASSGGGARGNTIYFGEGSWLTVV.

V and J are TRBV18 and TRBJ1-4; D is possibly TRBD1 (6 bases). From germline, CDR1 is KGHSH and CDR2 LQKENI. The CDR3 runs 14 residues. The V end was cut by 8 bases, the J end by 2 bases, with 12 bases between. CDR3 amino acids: CASEPGETNEKLFF. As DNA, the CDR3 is TGTGCCAGCGAACCAGGGGAGACTAATGAAAAACTGTTTTTT.

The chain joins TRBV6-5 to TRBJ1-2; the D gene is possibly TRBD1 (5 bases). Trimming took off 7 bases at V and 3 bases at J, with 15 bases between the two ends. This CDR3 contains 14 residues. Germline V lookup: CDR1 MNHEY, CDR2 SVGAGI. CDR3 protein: CASKRDLPHYGYTF. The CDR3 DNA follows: TGTGCCAGCAAAAGGGACCTTCCCCACTATGGCTACACCTTC.

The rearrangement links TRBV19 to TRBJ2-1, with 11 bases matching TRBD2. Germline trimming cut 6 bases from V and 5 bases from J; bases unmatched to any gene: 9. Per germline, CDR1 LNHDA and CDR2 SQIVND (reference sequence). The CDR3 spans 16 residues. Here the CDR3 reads CASRKNSGGEDNEQFF. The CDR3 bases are TGTGCCAGTAGAAAGAATAGCGGGGGGGAAGACAATGAGCAGTTCTTC.

For the CDR3, the DNA is TGTGCCAGCAGCTTAACGACAGGGGGAGTTGAAAAACTGTTTTTT. Amino acids: CASSLTTGGVEKLFF. The V and J genes are TRBV7-6 and TRBJ1-4, with 9 bases fitting TRBD1. V dropped 2 bases and J dropped 7; count of bases not matched to a gene: 5. Per germline, CDR1 SGHVS and CDR2 FNYEAQ. The length of the CDR3 is 15 residues.

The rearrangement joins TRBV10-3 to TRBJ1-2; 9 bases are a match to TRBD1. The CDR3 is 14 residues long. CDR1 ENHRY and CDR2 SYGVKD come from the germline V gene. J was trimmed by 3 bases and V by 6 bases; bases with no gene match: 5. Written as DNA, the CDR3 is TGTGCCATCAGGCCGGGACAGGGAGACTATGGCTACACCTTC. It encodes CAIRPGQGDYGYTF.

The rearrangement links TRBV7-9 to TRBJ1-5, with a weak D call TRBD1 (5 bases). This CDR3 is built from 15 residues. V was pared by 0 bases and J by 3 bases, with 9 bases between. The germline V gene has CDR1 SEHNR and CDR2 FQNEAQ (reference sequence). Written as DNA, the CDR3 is TGTGCCAGCAGCTTAGCGAGAGGGACCAATCAGCCCCAGCATTTT. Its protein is CASSLARGTNQPQHF.

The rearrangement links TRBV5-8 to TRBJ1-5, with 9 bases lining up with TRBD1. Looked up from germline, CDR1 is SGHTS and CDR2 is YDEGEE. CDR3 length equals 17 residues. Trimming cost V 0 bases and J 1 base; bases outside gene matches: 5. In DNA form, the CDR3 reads TGTGCCAGCAGCTTGGGACAGGGGGTTGTGAGCAATCAGCCCCAGCATTTT. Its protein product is CASSLGQGVVSNQPQHF. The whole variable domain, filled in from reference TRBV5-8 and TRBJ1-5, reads EAGVTQSPTHLIKTRGQQATLRCSPISGHTSVYWYQQALGLGLQFLLWYDEGEERNRGNFPPRFSGRQFPNYSSELNVNALELEDSALYLCASSLGQGVVSNQPQHFGDGTRLSIL.

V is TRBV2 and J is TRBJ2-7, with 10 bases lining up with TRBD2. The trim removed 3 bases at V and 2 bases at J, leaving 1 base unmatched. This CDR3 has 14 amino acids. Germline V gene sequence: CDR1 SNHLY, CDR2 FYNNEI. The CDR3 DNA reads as TGTGCCAGCAGTGACAGCGGGGGGGCCTACGAGCAGTACTTC. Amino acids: CASSDSGGAYEQYF.

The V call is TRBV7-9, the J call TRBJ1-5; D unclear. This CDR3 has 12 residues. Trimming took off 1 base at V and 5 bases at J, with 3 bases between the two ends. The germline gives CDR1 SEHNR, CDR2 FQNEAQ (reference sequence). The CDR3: CASSLEYQPQHF. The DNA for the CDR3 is TGTGCCAGCAGCTTAGAATATCAGCCCCAGCATTTT.

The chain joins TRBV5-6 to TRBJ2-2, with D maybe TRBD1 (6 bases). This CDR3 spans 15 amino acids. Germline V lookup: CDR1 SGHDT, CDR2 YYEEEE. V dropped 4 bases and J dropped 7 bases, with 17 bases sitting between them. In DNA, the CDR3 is TGTGCCAGCAGCCCCCTTCCTCAGGGGAGCGGGGAGCTGTTTTTT. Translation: CASSPLPQGSGELFF.

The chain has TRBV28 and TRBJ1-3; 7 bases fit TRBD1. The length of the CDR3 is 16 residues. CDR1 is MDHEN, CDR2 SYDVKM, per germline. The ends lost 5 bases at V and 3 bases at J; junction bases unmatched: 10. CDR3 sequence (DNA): TGTGCCAGCAGTGCGCGACAGGGAAGGCTTGGAAACACCATATATTTT. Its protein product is CASSARQGRLGNTIYF. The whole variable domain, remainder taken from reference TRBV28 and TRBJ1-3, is DVKVTQSSRYLVKRTGEKVFLECVQDMDHENMFWYRQDPGLGLRLIYFSYDVKMKEKGDIPEGYSVSREKKERFSLILESASTNQTSMYLCASSARQGRLGNTIYFGEGSWLTVV.

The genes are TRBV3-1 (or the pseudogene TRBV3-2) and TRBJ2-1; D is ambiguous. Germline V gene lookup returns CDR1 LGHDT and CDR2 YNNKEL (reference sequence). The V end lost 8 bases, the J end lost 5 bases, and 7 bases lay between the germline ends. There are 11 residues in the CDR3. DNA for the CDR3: TGTGCCAGCTCGCGCAACAATGAGCAGTTCTTC. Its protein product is CASSRNNEQFF.

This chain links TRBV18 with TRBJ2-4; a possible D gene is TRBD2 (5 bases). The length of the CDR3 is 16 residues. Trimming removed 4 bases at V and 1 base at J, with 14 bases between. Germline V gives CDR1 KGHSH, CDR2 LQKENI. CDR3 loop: CASSLDYPRAKNIQYF. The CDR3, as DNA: TGTGCCAGCTCACTTGACTACCCGCGGGCCAAAAACATTCAGTACTTC.